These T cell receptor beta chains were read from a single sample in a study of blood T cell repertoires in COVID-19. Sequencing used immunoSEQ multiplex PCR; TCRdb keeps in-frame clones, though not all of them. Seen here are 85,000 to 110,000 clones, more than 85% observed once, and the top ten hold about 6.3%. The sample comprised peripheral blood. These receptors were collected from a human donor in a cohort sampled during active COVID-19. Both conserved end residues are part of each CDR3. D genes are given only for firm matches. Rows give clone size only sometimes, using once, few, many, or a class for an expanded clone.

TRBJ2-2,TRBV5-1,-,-,TGCGCCAGCAGCCCGGGACTCTTCACCGGGGAGCTGTTTTTT,CASSPGLFTGELFF
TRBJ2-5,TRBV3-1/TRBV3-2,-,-,TGTGCCAGCAGCCGACCGGACGTCGGGGAAGAGACCCAGTACTTC,CASSRPDVGEETQYF
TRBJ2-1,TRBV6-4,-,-,TGTGCCAGCAGTGTCGAGGGTTCCTACAATGAGCAGTTCTTC,CASSVEGSYNEQFF
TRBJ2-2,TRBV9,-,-,TGTGCCAGCACGGGTGCGGCCGCGAACACCGGGGAGCTGTTTTTT,CASTGAAANTGELFF
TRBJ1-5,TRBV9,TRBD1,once,TGTGCCAGCAGCCCCGGACAGGCTCGCAATCAGCCCCAGCATTTT,CASSPGQARNQPQHF
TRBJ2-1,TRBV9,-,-,TGTGCCAGCAGCCGGGGTAACTCCTACAATGAGCAGTTCTTC,CASSRGNSYNEQFF
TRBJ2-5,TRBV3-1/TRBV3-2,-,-,TGTGCCAGCAGCCAAGGTGGAGGGCCTTATACCCAGTACTTC,CASSQGGGPYTQYF
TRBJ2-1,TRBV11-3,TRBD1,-,TGTGCCAGCAGCCCGCCGGGACAGGGGGCGGCCCCCTCCTACAATGAGCAGTTCTTC,CASSPPGQGAAPSYNEQFF
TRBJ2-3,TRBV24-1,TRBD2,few,TGTGCCACCGGAGCCGGGACTAGCGCATTCACAGATACGCAGTATTTT,CATGAGTSAFTDTQYF
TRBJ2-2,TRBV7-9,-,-,TGTGCCAGCAGCCCCGGGGGGGAGCTGTTTTTT,CASSPGGELFF
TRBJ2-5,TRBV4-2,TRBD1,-,TGTGCCAGCAGCCGGGACAGGGGACAAGAGACCCAGTACTTC,CASSRDRGQETQYF
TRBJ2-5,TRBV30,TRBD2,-,TGTGCCTGGAGGATTCCCAGCGGGGGGGCGTGGACCCAGTACTTC,CAWRIPSGGAWTQYF
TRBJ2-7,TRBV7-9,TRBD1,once,TGTGCCAGCAGCTTAGCGGGACAGGGTACGTACGAGCAGTACTTC,CASSLAGQGTYEQYF
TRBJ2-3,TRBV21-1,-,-,TGTGCCAGCAGCACGAGACTAGCGGGGATGGGGCCAGATACGCAGTATTTT,CASSTRLAGMGPDTQYF
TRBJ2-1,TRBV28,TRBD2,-,TGTGCCAGCAGCCCGGCCGGGATGGGTTATTTAGCGGGGGAGCTCTACAATGAGCAGTTCTTC,CASSPAGMGYLAGELYNEQFF
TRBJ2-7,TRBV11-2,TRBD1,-,TGTGCCAGCAGCCTGGGGACAGGGAGCTCGTACGAGCAGTACTTC,CASSLGTGSSYEQYF
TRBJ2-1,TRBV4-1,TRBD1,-,TGCGCCAGCAGCCCGACGACAGGGCTGGGCGAGCAGTTCTTC,CASSPTTGLGEQFF
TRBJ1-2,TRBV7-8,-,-,TGTGCCAGCAGCCCTTTAGCTAACTATGGCTACACCTTC,CASSPLANYGYTF
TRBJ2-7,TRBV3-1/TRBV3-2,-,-,TGTGCCAGCGGGAGAGGCGACTCCTACGAGCAGTACTTC,CASGRGDSYEQYF
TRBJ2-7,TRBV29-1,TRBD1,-,TGCAGCGTTGAAGGGACAGGGGGCTACGAGCAGTACTTC,CSVEGTGGYEQYF
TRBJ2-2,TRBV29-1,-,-,TGCAGCGTTGACCATGCCGGGGAGCTGTTTTTT,CSVDHAGELFF
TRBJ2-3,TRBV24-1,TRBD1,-,TGTGCCACCAGTGATTTGCAAGGGACAGGCAGCACAGATACGCAGTATTTT,CATSDLQGTGSTDTQYF
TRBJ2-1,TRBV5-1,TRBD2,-,TGCGCCAGCAGCGTGACCAGCGGGAGCTCCTACAATGAGCAGTTCTTC,CASSVTSGSSYNEQFF
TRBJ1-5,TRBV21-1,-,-,TGTGCCAACAGAACGGGGCAGCCCCAGCATTTT,CANRTGQPQHF
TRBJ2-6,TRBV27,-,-,TGTGCCAGCAGTTCCATATGGCCCACGGGGGGCCCCCTCATCTCTGGGGCCAACGTCCTGACTTTC,CASSSIWPTGGPLISGANVLTF
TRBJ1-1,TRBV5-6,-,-,TGTGCCAGCAGCCCTACAGTCTTTATAAGGGAAGCTTTCTTT,CASSPTVFIREAFF
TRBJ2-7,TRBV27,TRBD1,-,TGTGCCAGCAGTTTATCGGCCCACGGGGCAGGGGGTTTTCTCTACGAGCAGTACTTC,CASSLSAHGAGGFLYEQYF
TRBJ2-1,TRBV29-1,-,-,TGCAGCGTTGCCGACTACCCTCTATACAATGAGCAGTTCTTC,CSVADYPLYNEQFF
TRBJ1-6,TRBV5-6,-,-,TGTGCCAGCAGTCCGCGGGGGGGGAATTCACCCCTCCACTTT,CASSPRGGNSPLHF
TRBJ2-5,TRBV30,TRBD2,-,TGTGCCTGGAGTGTGGGTGTCGGGGGGGCCAGGGAGACCCAGTACTTC,CAWSVGVGGARETQYF
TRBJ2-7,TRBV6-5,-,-,TGTGCCAGCAGTTACCCTCGGGACAAGGACTCCTACGAGCAGTACTTC,CASSYPRDKDSYEQYF
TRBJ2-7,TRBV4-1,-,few,TGCGCCAGCAGCCAAGGATACGGGAGTTACGAGCAGTACTTC,CASSQGYGSYEQYF
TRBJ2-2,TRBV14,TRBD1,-,TGTGCCAGCAGCCAAGATGCCGGGACAGGGCCCACCGGGGAGCTGTTTTTT,CASSQDAGTGPTGELFF
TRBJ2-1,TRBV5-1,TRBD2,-,TGCGCCAGCAGTCCTCTAGCGGGGGACAATGAGCAGTTCTTC,CASSPLAGDNEQFF
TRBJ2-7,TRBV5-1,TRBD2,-,TGCGCCAGCAGCGCGGGACTAGCGATCTCCTACGAGCAGTACTTC,CASSAGLAISYEQYF
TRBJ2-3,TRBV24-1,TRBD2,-,TGTGCCACCAGTGATCCCAGGGGTATTAGCGGGGGGCAACGCACAGATACGCAGTATTTT,CATSDPRGISGGQRTDTQYF
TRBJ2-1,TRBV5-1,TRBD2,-,TGCGCCAGCAGCTTGACCAGCGGGGGCTACAATGAGCAGTTCTTC,CASSLTSGGYNEQFF
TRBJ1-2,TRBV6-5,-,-,TGTGCCAGCAGTACTAGGAATAACTATGGCTACACCTTC,CASSTRNNYGYTF
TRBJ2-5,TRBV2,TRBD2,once,TGTGCCAGCAGTGATAGCGGGGGGGAGACCCAGTACTTC,CASSDSGGETQYF
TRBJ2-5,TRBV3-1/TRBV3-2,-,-,TGTGCCAGCAGCCAAGGTAGAGCGGGCGTCGTTCAAGAGACCCAGTACTTC,CASSQGRAGVVQETQYF